This TCR beta chain was identified during a study of T cells in women clearing cervical HPV infection (dated by TCRdb to 2017 to 2018). At the level of the whole study: Cases were about two dozen women with histologically confirmed HPV16-related CIN3 or worse, including a couple of invasive cancers. The controls were about 25 women whose single incident HPV16 infection cleared within 12 months with no development of precancer or cancer. Case blood was taken at the visit when the lesion was first identified, whereas control blood was taken when infection was no longer detected. For cases, the median interval between lesion detection and blood sampling was roughly 150 days, with an interquartile range of roughly 80 to 200 days. HLA typing was available for only a few women, so HLA type could not be excluded as a confounder. The exploratory proof-of-principle case-control study was nested within the Guanacaste HPV Natural History Study in Costa Rica and compared TCR repertoires across cervical HPV16 outcomes. Cases were matched to controls by age within five years and by the year the sample was collected. Median age was 34 years in cases versus approximately 37 in controls, and baseline characteristics did not differ significantly. In the parent cohort, some 10,000 women aged 18 or older were enrolled in Guanacaste, Costa Rica, during about 1993 to 1994 and were followed for 6 to 7 years. Quality controls consisted of five blinded duplicates per group, for a total of about 60 samples made up of roughly 50 participants and roughly ten replicates. Summary of the overall study and its limitations: Random forest classifiers that combined richness and V gene abundances separated cases from controls with an estimated AUC of around 0.87. T-cell numbers per sample were unknown, so richness differences could reflect varying T-cell content rather than repertoire biology. The cross-sectional design could not show whether associations preceded infection or resulted from it; effector/memory subsets and HPV-specific T cells were not isolated. TRBV6-7 relative abundance was lower in cases than in controls (roughly 0.12% versus 0.17%; Bonferroni P = 0.0008). TCR repertoire richness was significantly higher in CIN3+ cases than in controls across sequencing depths, while evenness did not differ.

Of note for this clone: This receptor's antigen is unknown. Read data end 3 residues before the CDR3 end; the end is taken from the germline J gene.

V has 3 bases trimmed and J has 4 bases trimmed; junction bases matching no gene number 16. Per the germline V gene (reference sequence), DFQATT is the CDR1 and SNEGSKA is the CDR2. Inclusive of the bounding cysteine and phenylalanine, the CDR3 is 18 residues long. The DNA covers only part of the CDR3, 45 bases in frame from base 1. Every participant had a single incident cervical HPV16 infection, and prevalent HPV16 infections were excluded. Cervical HPV DNA was detected by MY09/MY11 PCR and genotyped by dot-blot hybridization. Around 15 mL of heparinized blood was centrifuged, after which the buffy coat was aliquoted, frozen at -30 degrees C, and then stored at -80 degrees C. QIAGEN kits were used to extract genomic DNA from buffy coat specimens. Using the immunoSEQ assay, multiplex PCR amplified TCR beta CDR3 regions from an average of roughly 1,100 ng of genomic DNA per sample. Primer bias was corrected in the assay by using a complete synthetic TCR repertoire to establish an amplification baseline. Amplicons were sequenced on the Illumina platform. The authors processed their data as follows. Sequences were error-corrected by clustering with frequency ratios and a modified nearest-neighbor algorithm and were then analyzed in the immunoSEQ Analyzer with IMGT gene definitions. At each rarefaction depth, TCR richness and evenness were averaged over 20 rarefaction repeats, and samples with fewer sequences than the depth were excluded. Wilcoxon rank sum tests with FDR correction were used to compare V, D and J gene relative abundances between the groups. In the blinded duplicates, the intraclass correlation was roughly 96% for TCR richness and averaged about 80% across over 65 gene segments. Held by TCRdb, this immuneACCESS table contains in-frame sequences only and omits some clones. Under half of the omission traces to an unresolved V gene where checked; the cause of the rest is unknown. The V and J calls and the clone size are those of that table, but D and trimming were determined from the DNA. The table for this sample records approximately 16,000 clones. Roughly 7.2% of the sample lies in the top ten.

This TCR was sampled from a woman aged 18-69 years with a cervical HPV16 infection that either progressed to CIN3+ or cleared (not recorded which). Specimen: blood buffy coat. The rearranged segments are TRBV20-1 and TRBJ2-3, with 10 central nucleotides matching TRBD1. The CDR3 sequence is CSASPLSEKTGGADTQYF. Incomplete CDR3 DNA: TGCAGTGCTAGCCCCCTAAGCGAAAAGACAGGGGGCGCAGATACG.